This TCR beta chain was sequenced in a study of neoadjuvant anti-PD-1 for oral cavity cancer. Germline loops: CDR1 SGHRS, CDR2 YFSETQ. The CDR3 has 14 amino acids. The V end was cut by 4 bases, the J end by 2 bases, with 13 bases between. Some clones are missing from TCRdb's copy, which holds only in-frame ones; the method was immunoSEQ multiplex PCR. The repertoire includes some 14,000 clones, over 55% of them detected once, and just under 3% sits in the top ten. The time point here: after neoadjuvant nivolumab, at surgical resection. V is TRBV5-1 and J is TRBJ2-7; weak D call: TRBD1 (7 bases). The input for sequencing was PBMCs, taken after nivolumab (anti-PD-1) treatment. The sequence derives from a person between 40 and 79 years old with oral cavity squamous cell carcinoma. CDR3 amino acids: CASSRGTAPYEQYF. In DNA form, the CDR3 reads TGCGCCAGCAGCCGGGGGACAGCTCCCTACGAGCAGTACTTC.